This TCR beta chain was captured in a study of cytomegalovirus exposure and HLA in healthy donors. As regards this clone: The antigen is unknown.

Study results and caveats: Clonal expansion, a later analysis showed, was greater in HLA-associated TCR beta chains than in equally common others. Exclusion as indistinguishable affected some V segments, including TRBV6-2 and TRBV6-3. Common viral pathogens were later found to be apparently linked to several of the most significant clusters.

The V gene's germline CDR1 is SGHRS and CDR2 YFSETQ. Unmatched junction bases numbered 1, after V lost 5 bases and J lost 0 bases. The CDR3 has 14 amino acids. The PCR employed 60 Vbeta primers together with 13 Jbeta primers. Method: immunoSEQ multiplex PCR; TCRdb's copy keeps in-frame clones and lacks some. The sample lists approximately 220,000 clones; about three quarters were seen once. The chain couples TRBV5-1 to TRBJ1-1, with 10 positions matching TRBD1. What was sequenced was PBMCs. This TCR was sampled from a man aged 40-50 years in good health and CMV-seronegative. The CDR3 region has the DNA TGCGCCAGCAGGGGACAGGGGATGAACACTGAAGCTTTCTTT. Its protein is CASRGQGMNTEAFF.